The sequence of this T cell receptor beta chain was determined in a study of cytomegalovirus exposure and HLA in healthy donors. PCR used 60 Vbeta primers and 13 Jbeta primers. Data came from immunoSEQ multiplex PCR; TCRdb stores just in-frame clones and leaves some out. The sample includes 190,000 or so clones, 82% of them seen just once. The CDR3 has 14 residues. Germline V gives CDR1 SGHTA, CDR2 FQGNSA. Trimming took 5 bases from V and 3 from J; bases not matched to a gene: 6. This chain links TRBV7-2 with TRBJ1-2, with 7 bases fitting TRBD1. Specimen: PBMCs. The receptor's source is a boy aged 2 to 10 in good health and CMV-seronegative. CDR3 sequence: CASSRDSFYYGYTF. The DNA for the CDR3 is TGTGCCAGCAGCCGGGACAGTTTTTACTATGGCTACACCTTC.